The entry below describes one TCR beta chain. The data belong to a study of blood T cell repertoires in COVID-19. The overall study: T cells, B-cell-depleted T cells, or PBMCs provided the cDNA or gDNA that served as material.

Authors' methods: Estimation of nucleated cell counts relied on the amplification of reference gene primers. The protocol was immunoSEQ multiplex PCR, while the TCRdb copy is restricted to in-frame clones and leaves out a portion. Clonal size and the V and J genes are those of that table, whereas D and trimming came from the DNA. The sample has around 130,000 clones, roughly 80% seen once. With 5 bases clipped from V and 2 bases from J, the junction kept 11 bases outside the gene matches. This CDR3 comprises 17 residues. Germline V gene data show CDR1 as LNHDA and CDR2 as SQIVND (reference sequence).

This TCR derives from a man in his sixties with acute or convalescent COVID-19. This sequence joins TRBV19 and TRBJ2-5; 10 bases match TRBD1. Sequencing was done on a sample of peripheral blood. The CDR3 here is CASSHDRGRRGQETQYF. CDR3 DNA: TGTGCCAGTAGTCATGACAGGGGGCGGCGGGGTCAAGAGACCCAGTACTTC.